The rows below give T cell receptor beta chains drawn from one sample of a study of a mutant IDH1 vaccine in newly diagnosed glioma. Method: immunoSEQ multiplex PCR; TCRdb's copy keeps in-frame clones and lacks some. There are tens of thousands of clones in the sample; 80% to 90% occur only once, and roughly 7.1% lies in the top ten. The sequencing used PBMCs, collected from a glioma patient treated with radiotherapy, temozolomide or both. The source is a woman between 45 and 60 years old with glioma. Each CDR3 is given with its conserved first and last residue. Fields, in order: D gene, V gene, clone size, CDR3 length, J gene, CDR3 protein. D genes are given only for firm matches. A clone size is listed for some rows: how often the clone was seen (once, few, many), or a class if it is expanded.

>NA|TRBV6-1|NA|13|TRBJ1-2
CASSPSVKDGYTF
>NA|TRBV19|NA|16|TRBJ2-7
CASSIGLRGARNEQYF
>NA|TRBV5-1|NA|16|TRBJ1-1
CASSSRPGATNTEAFF
>NA|TRBV2|NA|16|TRBJ1-1
CASSEFSGQMNTEAFF
>TRBD1|TRBV5-1|NA|15|TRBJ1-1
CASSPRGEEDTEAFF
>NA|TRBV6-5|NA|13|TRBJ2-1
CASSFYLYNEQFF
>NA|TRBV11-3|NA|14|TRBJ2-3
CASSVTSSTDTQYF
>TRBD2|TRBV6-1|NA|15|TRBJ2-7
CASTSLAGGSYEQYF
>TRBD1|TRBV2|NA|14|TRBJ2-7
CASSVPPGGYEQYF
>NA|TRBV19|NA|15|TRBJ2-2
CASSMLGISTGELFF
>NA|TRBV5-1|NA|16|TRBJ2-7
CASSLALGSGSYEQYF
>NA|TRBV4-3|once|15|TRBJ1-2
CASSQVLQGSGGYTF
>NA|TRBV7-9|once|13|TRBJ1-2
CASSLTESYGYTF
>TRBD1|TRBV7-9|NA|16|TRBJ2-6
CASSRATGTGANVLTF
>TRBD2|TRBV18|NA|15|TRBJ2-1
CASSQRGGSYNEQFF
>NA|TRBV27|NA|17|TRBJ2-6
CASSLSALRSGANVLTF
>TRBD2|TRBV7-6|NA|17|TRBJ2-1
CASSPKSGGWAADEQFF
>TRBD1|TRBV27|once|15|TRBJ1-6
CASSFGTETNSPLHF
>TRBD1|TRBV4-3|once|16|TRBJ1-4
CASSQPRTGGGEKLFF
>NA|TRBV4-2|NA|15|TRBJ2-5
CASSPGAGIQETQYF
>NA|TRBV5-1|NA|15|TRBJ2-7
CASSAGTQGRYEQYF
>NA|TRBV9|NA|14|TRBJ1-1
CASSVRDTFGEAFF
>TRBD1|TRBV10-3|few|17|TRBJ2-7
CAISESGRGQGSYEQYF
>TRBD1|TRBV6-4|NA|18|TRBJ1-6
CASSDQGQESSYNSPLHF
>NA|TRBV6-5|NA|13|TRBJ1-2
CASSYGDGGADTF
>TRBD1|TRBV7-8|NA|13|TRBJ2-5
CATPSGGGETQYF
>NA|TRBV5-1|NA|17|TRBJ1-1
CASSLNLGGGGKTEAFF
>NA|TRBV11-3|NA|13|TRBJ1-6
CASSFQTSSPLHF